These 28 T cell receptor beta chains were sequenced from one sample in a study of blood T cells in healthy people across ages. Primed by a sample-barcoded 5' primer and a J-beta primer mix, a second PCR proceeded for roughly 7 to 12 cycles. MiXCR was run by TCRdb on the 5' RACE reads, yielding one entry per CDR3 protein. The profile covers 600,000 to 800,000 distinct CDR3 sequences, with around 50% appearing a single time and about 14% taken by the ten largest. Specimen: blood. These receptors were taken from a woman older than 75 in good health.

This rearrangement joins TRBV6-5 to TRBJ2-4, with unresolved D. V dropped 2 bases and J dropped 0 bases, with 2 bases sitting between them. Per the germline V gene, CDR1 is MNHEY and CDR2 is SVGAGI. The CDR3 length is 13 residues. The DNA for the CDR3 is TGTGCCAGCAGTTACGAAGCCAAAAACATTCAGTACTTC. This sequence encodes CASSYEAKNIQYF.

To note about this clonotype: A much larger clone is a single base away; this may be a read error. Here the CDR3 reads CSASVRTSGEGYNEQFF. The CDR3, as DNA: TGCAGTGCCAGCGTAAGGACTAGCGGGGAGGGGTACAATGAGCAGTTCTTC. V and J are TRBV20-1 and TRBJ2-1; 12 bases fit TRBD2. The germline V gene encodes CDR1 DFQATT and CDR2 SNEGSKA (reference sequence). The CDR3 length is 17 residues. J lost 4 bases, V lost 6 bases, and 13 bases had no gene match.

The table lists this clonotype with a few counts. This could be a read error, since a much larger clone is one nucleotide away. The chain combines TRBV6-1 with TRBJ2-1; the match to TRBD2 covers 7 bases. The DNA end lines up better with TRBJ2-7; the J call may be wrong. Germline CDR1 MNHNS, CDR2 SASEGT. The CDR3 totals 17 residues. CDR3 amino acids: CASSGLGRESSYNEQYF. CDR3 in DNA: TGTGCCAGCAGTGGCCTTGGGCGGGAGAGTTCCTACAATGAGCAGTACTTC.

This clonotype occurred a few times. The CDR3 nucleotides are TGCAGTGCTAGAGATTCAAATAGCGGGAGTTACGAGCAGTACTTC. It specifies CSARDSNSGSYEQYF. The V and J genes are TRBV20-1 and TRBJ2-7; TRBD2 aligns across 9 bases. This CDR3 contains 15 residues. Germline V CDR1 and CDR2: DFQATT, SNEGSKA (reference sequence). Trimming removed 0 bases from V and 4 bases from J; junction bases left unmatched: 7.

This chain links TRBV28 with TRBJ2-3; D possibly uses TRBD1 or TRBD2 (5 bases each). This CDR3 contains 14 residues. Germline CDR1 and CDR2: MDHEN and SYDVKM. Trimming removed 3 bases at V and 5 bases at J, with 12 bases between. This CDR3 is CASSFPGTGDTQYF. The CDR3 DNA sequence: TGTGCCAGCAGTTTCCCCGGGACCGGAGATACGCAGTATTTT.

This clonotype was counted at least ten times. The genes are TRBV5-4 and TRBJ2-1; 15 bases fit TRBD2. The trim removed 3 bases at V and 7 bases at J, leaving 8 bases unmatched. The CDR3 sequence is 17 residues long. The germline V gene has CDR1 SGHNT and CDR2 YYREEE (reference sequence). CDR3 amino acids: CASSSGLAGGTGNEQFF. The CDR3 DNA reads TGTGCCAGCAGCTCAGGACTAGCGGGGGGGACGGGGAATGAGCAGTTCTTC.

This clonotype was counted a few times. The rearrangement uses TRBV6-2 or TRBV6-3 and TRBJ2-1; D not resolved. The CDR3 has 16 amino acids. V lost 6 bases, J lost 8 bases, and 23 bases lay in between. Germline-derived CDR1 and CDR2 are MNHEY and SVGEGT. In nucleotides, the CDR3 is TGTGCCAGCAGGGAGAGAGGTGCGGCCGGAGTCCATGAGCAGTTCTTC. Protein product: CASRERGAAGVHEQFF.

The chain combines TRBV28 with TRBJ2-7; D not certain. V dropped 7 bases and J dropped 0 bases, with 13 bases sitting between them. Germline V CDR1 and CDR2: MDHEN, SYDVKM. This CDR3 has 14 amino acids. Written as DNA, the CDR3 is TGTGCCAGCATTGGCGGAGCGCTCTCCTACGAGCAGTACTTC. This codes for CASIGGALSYEQYF.

Concerning this clonotype: A much larger clone lies one base from this, so it may be a read error. The J gene is TRBJ1-2, the V gene TRBV12-3 or TRBV12-4; D may be TRBD1 (5 bases). V lost 3 bases and J 3 bases, leaving 8 bases between the germline ends. This CDR3 contains 13 residues. The CDR3 nucleotides read TGTGCCAGCAGTTTTGGGGCAGACTATGGCTACACCTTC. Protein: CASSFGADYGYTF.

The genes are TRBV10-3 and TRBJ2-4; possible D gene TRBD1, 5 bases. Judging by the DNA end, TRBJ2-7 fits better; the J call may be wrong. CDR1 is ENHRY, CDR2 SYGVKD, per germline. There are 13 residues in the CDR3. CDR3 sequence: CAISESRVYEQYF. CDR3 DNA sequence: TGTGCCATCAGTGAGTCCAGGGTATACGAGCAGTACTTC.

The sample holds one count of this clonotype. The rearrangement uses TRBV7-2 and TRBJ1-6; D call uncertain. Looked up from germline, CDR1 is SGHTA and CDR2 is FQGNSA. CDR3 length: 18 amino acids. Trimming stripped 5 bases from V and 0 bases from J, with 17 bases between. CDR3 in amino acids: CASSLRWQRSSYNSPLHF. For the CDR3, the DNA is TGTGCCAGCAGCCTCCGGTGGCAGCGGAGCTCCTATAATTCACCCCTCCACTTT. Full variable domain (missing parts from reference TRBV7-2 and TRBJ1-6): GAGVSQSPSNKVTEKGKDVELRCDPISGHTALYWYRQSLGQGLEFLIYFQGNSAPDKSGLPSDRFSAERTGGSVSTLTIQRTQQEDSAVYLCASSLRWQRSSYNSPLHFGNGTRLTVT.

The CDR3 DNA reads as TGCGCTAGCCGTCGGGGAACGGAAGGTGAGCAGTTCTTC. This translates into CASRRGTEGEQFF. The V call is TRBV5-1, the J call TRBJ2-1; possibly TRBD2 for D (5 bases). CDR3 length equals 13 residues. Germline V gives CDR1 SGHRS, CDR2 YFSETQ.

CDR3 amino acids: CSGISADTQYF. CDR3 nucleotide sequence: TGCAGCGGTATTAGCGCAGATACGCAGTATTTT. This chain joins TRBV29-1 and TRBJ2-3; weak D call: TRBD2 (5 bases). V gave up 7 bases and J gave up 4 bases, with 9 bases separating them. CDR3 length: 11 amino acids. The V gene's germline CDR1 is SQVTM and CDR2 ANQGSEA.

The genes are TRBV9 and TRBJ2-3, with a weak D call TRBD2 (6 bases). The germline V gene encodes CDR1 SGDLS and CDR2 YYNGEE. CDR3 length: 16 amino acids. Trimming took 0 bases from V and 1 from J, leaving 12 bases between them. The DNA of the CDR3 is TGTGCCAGCAGCGTAGTAAACGGGGGAGGCACAGATACGCAGTATTTT. It specifies CASSVVNGGGTDTQYF.

Worth noting for this clonotype: A read error is possible here, since a much larger clone lies one base away. The genes are TRBV20-1 and TRBJ2-1; 8 positions agree with TRBD2. The CDR3 totals 17 residues. Germline V gene lookup returns CDR1 DFQATT and CDR2 SNEGSKA (reference sequence). The CDR3 DNA sequence: TGCAGTGCTAACCATTACCGTTCGGGGGGGCCATCCAATGGGCAGTTCTTC. It yields the protein CSANHYRSGGPSNGQFF.

The V call is TRBV30, the J call TRBJ2-2, with D possibly being TRBD1 (6 bases). The CDR3 totals 15 residues. From germline, CDR1 is GTSNPN and CDR2 SVGIG (reference sequence). The V end was cut by 3 bases, the J end by 1 base, with 12 bases between. The CDR3 coding sequence is TGTGCCTGGAGGAGACGGACAGAGAACACCGGGGAGCTGTTTTTT. Translating it yields CAWRRRTENTGELFF.

Written as DNA, the CDR3 is TGTGCCAGCCGGCTAGCGGGGACGAGCTACAATGAGCAGTTCTTC. Protein product: CASRLAGTSYNEQFF. V gene TRBV6-2 or TRBV6-3 combines with J gene TRBJ2-1; 9 bases match TRBD2. The CDR3 extends over 15 amino acids. The J segment lost 3 bases and the V segment lost 8 bases, leaving 8 bases of the junction unmatched. Looked up from germline, CDR1 is MNHEY and CDR2 is SVGEGT.

This clonotype showed up many times. A junction boundary mismatches the germline segment, possibly from a read error. The chain links TRBV7-9 to TRBJ2-3, with D possibly being TRBD2 (5 bases). CDR1 is SEHNR and CDR2 is FQNEAQ in the germline V gene (reference sequence). The CDR3 is made up of 13 amino acids. The CDR3 region is CASSVARHNTQYF. The DNA of the CDR3 is TGTGCCAGCAGCGTAGCGCGGCATAATACGCAGTATTTT.

This clonotype was found a few times. This chain connects TRBV2 to TRBJ2-5; possibly TRBD2 for D (5 bases). Trimming removed 10 bases from V and 5 bases from J, with 14 bases in between. Germline V CDR1 and CDR2: SNHLY, FYNNEI. There are 12 residues in the CDR3. The CDR3 is CATRPEVETQYF. The CDR3 DNA sequence: TGTGCCACCAGACCGGAGGTGGAGACCCAGTACTTC.

In its sample, this clonotype was seen many times. The rearrangement links TRBV5-1 to TRBJ2-5; 9 nucleotides line up with TRBD2. Germline V gene data show CDR1 as SGHRS and CDR2 as YFSETQ. This CDR3 has 16 residues. With 1 base clipped from V and 1 base from J, the junction kept 5 bases outside the gene matches. The CDR3 nucleotides read TGCGCCAGCAGCTTGTTGGCTAGCGGGGCCCAAGAGACCCAGTACTTC. Protein product: CASSLLASGAQETQYF.

This clonotype was observed a few times. The J gene is TRBJ1-1, the V gene TRBV6-1; D not certain. Trimming stripped 7 bases from V and 1 base from J, with 13 bases between. The CDR3 loop spans 14 amino acids. The germline CDR1 and CDR2 sequences are MNHNS and SASEGT. This CDR3 reads CASTPKVGNTEAFF. The CDR3 region has the DNA TGTGCCAGCACTCCGAAGGTGGGGAACACTGAAGCTTTCTTT.

The chain joins TRBV2 to TRBJ2-3; the match to TRBD2 covers 7 bases. The length of the CDR3 is 15 residues. The V segment lost 4 bases and the J segment 0 bases; nucleotides outside the gene matches: 4. The germline CDR1 and CDR2 sequences are SNHLY and FYNNEI. The CDR3 here is CASSGPSGSTDTQYF. CDR3 DNA sequence: TGTGCCAGCAGTGGTCCTAGCGGAAGCACAGATACGCAGTATTTT.

This rearrangement joins TRBV12-3 or TRBV12-4 to TRBJ2-5; tentatively, D is TRBD1 (6 bases). The CDR3 is 12 amino acids. The V end was cut by 6 bases, the J end by 2 bases, with 7 bases between. The CDR3 sequence is CASRGHQETQYF. The CDR3, as DNA: TGTGCCAGCAGGGGACATCAAGAGACCCAGTACTTC.

The rearrangement links TRBV10-2 to TRBJ1-4, with D possibly TRBD1 on 5 matching bases. V shed 3 bases and J shed 12 bases, with 17 bases lying between them. Germline CDR1 reads WSHSY; CDR2 reads SAAADI. CDR3 length: 14 residues. The DNA for the CDR3 is TGCGCCAGCAGTGACAGGGCGGGATATCGTCAACTGTTTTTT. Translation: CASSDRAGYRQLFF.

This clonotype occurred many times. The rearrangement links TRBV9 to TRBJ2-7; D is uncertain. Germline assignment: CDR1 SGDLS and CDR2 YYNGEE. The CDR3 consists of 12 residues. Between the trimmed V and J ends, which lost 2 bases and 6 bases, there was a span of 9 bases. For the CDR3, the DNA is TGTGCCAGCAGCGTTATCCCCGGCGAGCAGTACTTC. Protein sequence: CASSVIPGEQYF. Based on the CDR3 plus reference TRBV9 and TRBJ2-7, the full variable domain is DSGVTQTPKHLITATGQRVTLRCSPRSGDLSVYWYQQSLDQGLQFLIQYYNGEERAKGNILERFSAQQFPDLHSELNLSSLELGDSALYFCASSVIPGEQYFGPGTRLTVT.

This chain's CDR3 is CSASDPGAPAPGELFF. In nucleotides, the CDR3 is TGCAGTGCAAGCGACCCTGGGGCCCCGGCCCCCGGGGAGCTGTTTTTT. The chain combines TRBV20-1 with TRBJ2-2, with a weak D call TRBD1 (5 bases). The CDR3 sequence is 16 residues long. Germline V gives CDR1 DFQATT, CDR2 SNEGSKA (reference sequence). Trimming left V 6 bases short and J 6 bases short, with 23 bases between.

The V gene is TRBV29-1, the J gene TRBJ1-1; D unclear. Germline V gene data show CDR1 as SQVTM and CDR2 as ANQGSEA. The germline V and J ends were trimmed by 4 bases and 0 bases, with 15 bases remaining between them. There are 15 residues in the CDR3. The DNA for the CDR3 is TGCAGCGTTGCTATGGCAGAAGTTATGAACACTGAAGCTTTCTTT. It is translated as CSVAMAEVMNTEAFF.

V and J are TRBV2 and TRBJ2-7; no reliable D call. The V gene's germline CDR1 is SNHLY and CDR2 FYNNEI. V lost 6 bases, J lost 8 bases, and 14 bases lay in between. The CDR3 has 12 amino acids. The CDR3 reads CASSLAAYKQYF. CDR3 sequence (DNA): TGTGCCAGCAGCCTCGCGGCTTACAAGCAGTACTTC.